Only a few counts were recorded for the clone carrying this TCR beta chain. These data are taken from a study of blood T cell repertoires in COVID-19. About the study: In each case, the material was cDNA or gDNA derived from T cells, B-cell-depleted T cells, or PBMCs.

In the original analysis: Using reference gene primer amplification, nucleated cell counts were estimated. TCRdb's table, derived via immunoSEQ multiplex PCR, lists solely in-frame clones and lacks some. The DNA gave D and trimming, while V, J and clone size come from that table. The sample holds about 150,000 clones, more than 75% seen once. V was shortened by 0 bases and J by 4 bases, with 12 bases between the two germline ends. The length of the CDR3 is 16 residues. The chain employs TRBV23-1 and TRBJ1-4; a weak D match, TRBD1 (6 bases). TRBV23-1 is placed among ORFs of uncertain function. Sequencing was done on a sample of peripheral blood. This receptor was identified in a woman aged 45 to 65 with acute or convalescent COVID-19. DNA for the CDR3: TGCGCCAGCAGTCAATCTGAAACAGGGATTAATGAAAAACTGTTTTTT. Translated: CASSQSETGINEKLFF.